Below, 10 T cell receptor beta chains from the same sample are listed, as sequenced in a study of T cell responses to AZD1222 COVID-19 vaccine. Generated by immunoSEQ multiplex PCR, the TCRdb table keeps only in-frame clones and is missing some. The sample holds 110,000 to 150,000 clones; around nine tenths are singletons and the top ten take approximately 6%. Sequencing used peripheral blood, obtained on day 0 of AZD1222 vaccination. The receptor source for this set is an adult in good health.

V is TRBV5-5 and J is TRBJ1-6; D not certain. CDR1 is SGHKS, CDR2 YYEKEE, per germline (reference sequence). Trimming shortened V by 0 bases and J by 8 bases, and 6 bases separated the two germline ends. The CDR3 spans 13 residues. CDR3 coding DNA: TGTGCCAGCAGCTTGGCTGGGCATTCACCCCTCCACTTT. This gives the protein CASSLAGHSPLHF.

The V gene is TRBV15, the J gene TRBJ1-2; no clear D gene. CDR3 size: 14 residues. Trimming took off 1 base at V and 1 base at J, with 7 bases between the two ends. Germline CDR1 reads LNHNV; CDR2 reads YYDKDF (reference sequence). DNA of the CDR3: TGTGCCACCAGCAGAGCTGGCCTTAACTATGGCTACACCTTC. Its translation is CATSRAGLNYGYTF. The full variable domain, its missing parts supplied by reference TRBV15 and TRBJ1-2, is DAMVIQNPRYQVTQFGKPVTLSCSQTLNHNVMYWYQQKSSQAPKLLFHYYDKDFNNEADTPDNFQSRRPNTSFCFLDIRSPGLGDTAMYLCATSRAGLNYGYTFGSGTRLTVV.

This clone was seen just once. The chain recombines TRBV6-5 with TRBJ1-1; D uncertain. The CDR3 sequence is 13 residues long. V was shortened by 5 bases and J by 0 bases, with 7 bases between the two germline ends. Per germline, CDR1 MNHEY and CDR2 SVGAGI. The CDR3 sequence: CASSLQVNTEAFF. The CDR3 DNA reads TGTGCCAGCAGTCTCCAGGTGAACACTGAAGCTTTCTTT.

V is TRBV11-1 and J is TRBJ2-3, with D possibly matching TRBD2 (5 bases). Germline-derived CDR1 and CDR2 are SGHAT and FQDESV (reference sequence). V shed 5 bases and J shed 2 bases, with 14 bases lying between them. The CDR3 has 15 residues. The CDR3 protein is CASSPQLGNTDTQYF. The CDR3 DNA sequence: TGTGCCAGCAGCCCCCAGCTCGGGAACACAGATACGCAGTATTTT.

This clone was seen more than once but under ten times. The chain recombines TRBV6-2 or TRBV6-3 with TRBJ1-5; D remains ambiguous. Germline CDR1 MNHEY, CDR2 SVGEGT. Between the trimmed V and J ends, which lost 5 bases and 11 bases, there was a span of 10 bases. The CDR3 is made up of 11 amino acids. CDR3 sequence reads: CASSGSLSQHF. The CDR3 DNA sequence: TGTGCCAGCAGTGGCTCCTTGTCCCAGCATTTT.

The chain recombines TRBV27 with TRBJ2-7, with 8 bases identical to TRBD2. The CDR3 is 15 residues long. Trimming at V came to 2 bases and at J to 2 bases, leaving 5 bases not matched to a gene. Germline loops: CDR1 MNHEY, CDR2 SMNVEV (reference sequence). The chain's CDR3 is CASSLVLAGAYEQYF. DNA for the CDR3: TGTGCCAGCAGTTTAGTTCTAGCGGGTGCCTACGAGCAGTACTTC.

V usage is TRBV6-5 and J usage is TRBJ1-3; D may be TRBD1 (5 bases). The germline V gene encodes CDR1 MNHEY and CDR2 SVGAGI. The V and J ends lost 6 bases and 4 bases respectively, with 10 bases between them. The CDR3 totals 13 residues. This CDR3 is CASSQGSGNTIYF. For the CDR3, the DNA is TGTGCCAGCAGCCAGGGCAGCGGAAACACCATATATTTT.

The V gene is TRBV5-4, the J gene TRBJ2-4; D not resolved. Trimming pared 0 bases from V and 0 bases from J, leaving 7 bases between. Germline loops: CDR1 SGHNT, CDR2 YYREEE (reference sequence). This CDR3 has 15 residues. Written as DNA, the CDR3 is TGTGCCAGCAGCTTGGGATCGTTAGCCAAAAACATTCAGTACTTC. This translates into CASSLGSLAKNIQYF.

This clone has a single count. CDR3 amino acids: CASTGTLGELFF. CDR3 sequence (DNA): TGTGCCAGCACCGGGACTCTCGGGGAGCTGTTTTTT. This chain connects TRBV4-2 to TRBJ2-2; TRBD2 is a possible D gene (6 bases). The V and J ends lost 7 bases and 7 bases respectively, with 10 bases between them. The CDR3 has 12 residues. CDR1 and CDR2 (germline): LGHNA, YNFKEQ.

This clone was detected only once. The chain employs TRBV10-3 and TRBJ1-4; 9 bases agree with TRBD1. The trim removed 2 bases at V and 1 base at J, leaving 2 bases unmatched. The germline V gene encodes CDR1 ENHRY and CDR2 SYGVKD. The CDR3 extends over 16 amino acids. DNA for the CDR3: TGTGCCATCAGTGAGCACAGGGGGCAAACTAATGAAAAACTGTTTTTT. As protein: CAISEHRGQTNEKLFF.